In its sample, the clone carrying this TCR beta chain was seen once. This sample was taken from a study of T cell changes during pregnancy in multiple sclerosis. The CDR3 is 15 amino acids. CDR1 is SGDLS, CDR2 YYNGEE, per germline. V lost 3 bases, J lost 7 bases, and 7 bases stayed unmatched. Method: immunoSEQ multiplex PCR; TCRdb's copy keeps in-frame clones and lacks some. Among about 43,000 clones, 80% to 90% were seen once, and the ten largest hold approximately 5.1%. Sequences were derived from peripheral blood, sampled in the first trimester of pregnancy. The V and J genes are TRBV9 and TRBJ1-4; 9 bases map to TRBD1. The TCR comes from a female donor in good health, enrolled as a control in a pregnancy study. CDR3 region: CASSGGQGGGEKLFF. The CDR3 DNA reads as TGTGCCAGCAGCGGGGGACAGGGCGGAGGTGAAAAACTGTTTTTT.